This T cell receptor (beta chain) stems from a study of early T cells in non-severe SARS-CoV-2 infection. Study background: Sequenced material consisted of bulk RNA (from unsorted whole blood), and chains were unpaired.

As part of library construction, unique molecular identifiers were attached to individual cDNA molecules. One entry per CDR3 protein, called by TCRdb with MiXCR from the 5' RACE reads. The table shows 30,000 to 40,000 distinct CDR3 sequences, with 3.5% to 5% occurring only once. The CDR3 is made up of 14 amino acids. V lost 4 bases and J lost 5, with 14 bases in between. This clonotype was seen many times. This chain uses TRBV12-3 or TRBV12-4 with TRBJ2-5; D perhaps matches TRBD2 (7 bases). The source is an adult who was a healthcare worker with PCR-confirmed SARS-CoV-2 infection or an uninfected control (not recorded which). The sequenced sample consisted of whole blood. The chain's CDR3 is CASSYGEGVETQYF. In DNA form, the CDR3 reads TGTGCCAGCAGTTATGGGGAGGGGGTCGAGACCCAGTACTTC.